The source of this T cell receptor (beta chain) is a study of HIV-infected patients and healthy controls. Follow-up blood was drawn about 14 weeks, roughly three months, after antiretroviral therapy began. No cell fractionation was done, so the repertoire covers all unsorted peripheral blood T cells. This clonotype has a count of ten or more. Its cognate antigen is unknown. The study, taken as a whole, reports: The diversity differences were not explained by slight age and sex differences between study cohorts. CMV-associated CDR3s mostly grew nonsignificantly during therapy, while HIV-associated CDR3s declined significantly.

Alpha and beta constant-region primers primed reverse transcription of 400 to 500 ng RNA. Using multiplexing indices, alpha and beta chain libraries were generated apart by chain-specific third strand synthesis. MiXCR, run by TCRdb on the 5' RACE reads, gives a single entry per CDR3 protein. The table records around 5,500 distinct CDR3 sequences, over 8% of them present only once. This receptor was obtained from an adult with HIV infection. The source material was blood, sampled during antiretroviral therapy.

The CDR3 DNA is TGCGCCAGCAGCTTGGAAGGGACTGAAAAACTGTTTTTT. It is translated as CASSLEGTEKLFF. This rearrangement joins TRBV5-1 to TRBJ1-4, with a weak D call TRBD1 (5 bases). V was trimmed by 0 bases and J by 7 bases, leaving 7 bases between them. CDR3 length equals 13 residues. Looked up from germline, CDR1 is SGHRS and CDR2 is YFSETQ.